The clone carrying this T cell receptor (beta chain) has a handful of counts. Its ends do not fully match the called genes, so a read error is possible. The data were taken from a study of T cell repertoires in aging, cancer and after chemotherapy. Study details: Glioblastoma patients receiving temozolomide-based therapy gave paired samples before and after chemotherapy.

Germline assignment: CDR1 LNHDA and CDR2 SQIVND (reference sequence). CDR3 length: 15 residues. TRB rearrangements spanning V, D and J were amplified using mixed TRB-A/B primers. TCRdb re-called the multiplex PCR reads with MiXCR, one entry per CDR3 protein. The sample yields more than 1,000 distinct CDR3 sequences, 25% to 35% seen once. The template was genomic DNA from peripheral blood, not RNA. Specimen: blood. This receptor was identified in a human donor with a solid tumor. This chain links TRBV19 with TRBJ1-1; TRBD1 might be the D (5 bases). CDR3 sequence (DNA): TGTGCCAGCCCTAAGGGGTTGGGGTTGAACATTGAAGCTTTCTTT. Protein sequence: CASPKGLGLNIEAFF.